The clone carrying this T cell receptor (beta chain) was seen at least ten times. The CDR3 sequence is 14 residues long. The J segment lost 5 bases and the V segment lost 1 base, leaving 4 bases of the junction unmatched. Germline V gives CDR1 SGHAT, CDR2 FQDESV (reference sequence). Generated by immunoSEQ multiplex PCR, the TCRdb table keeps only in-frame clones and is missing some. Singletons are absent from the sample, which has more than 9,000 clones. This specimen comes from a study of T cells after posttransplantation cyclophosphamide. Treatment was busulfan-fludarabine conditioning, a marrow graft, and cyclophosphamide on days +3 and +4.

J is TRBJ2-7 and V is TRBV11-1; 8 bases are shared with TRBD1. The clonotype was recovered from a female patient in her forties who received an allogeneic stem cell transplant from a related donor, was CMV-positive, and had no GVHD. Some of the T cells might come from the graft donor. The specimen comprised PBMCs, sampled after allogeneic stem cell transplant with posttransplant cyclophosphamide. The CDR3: CASSLGQGADEQYF. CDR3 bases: TGTGCCAGCAGCTTAGGCCAGGGGGCCGACGAGCAGTACTTC.